The T cell receptor beta chain described here comes from a study of OX40 agonist ivuxolimab in advanced cancers. About the full investigation: Ivuxolimab was a fully human IgG2 agonistic monoclonal antibody targeting the costimulatory receptor OX40 (CD134). Prior anti-PD-1, anti-PD-L1 or anti-CTLA-4 therapy was permitted, and roughly two fifths of dose-escalation patients had received checkpoint inhibitors. A male proportion of around 83% and a mean age of approximately 55 years, ranging from about 23 to 90, were recorded for the dose-escalation cohort. Intravenous ivuxolimab was administered to patients every 2 weeks at six dose levels: 0.01, 0.1, 0.3, 1.5, 3 and 10 mg/kg. Among the roughly 54 dose-escalation patients, around 19 had hepatocellular carcinoma, approximately 15 melanoma, 9 renal cell carcinoma and 9 head and neck cancer. Partial responses occurred in three dose-escalation patients: two with cutaneous melanoma and one with hepatocellular carcinoma. The paper reports the monotherapy dose-escalation portion (N ≈ 50 patients) of the phase I ivuxolimab trial. The purpose of peripheral TCRbeta sequencing was to test whether ivuxolimab changed TCR sequence diversity and led to clonal T-cell expansion. Here is what the overall study found, with its caveats: After ivuxolimab, expanded clones were on average more numerous among CD8+ T cells than among CD4+ T cells. The antigen specificity of the clonally expanded peripheral T cells was not determined. In the 0.1-3.0 mg/kg groups, partial responders had among the lowest normalized peripheral clonal expansion, particularly in CD8+ T cells. At doses from 0.1 to 3.0 mg/kg, clonal expansion was seen in both CD4+ and CD8+ blood T cells between baseline and week 6. Low levels of normalized T-cell clonal expansion were also seen in some nonresponding patients.

Patients with autoimmune disease history or receiving systemic immunosuppression were excluded from the trial. Peripheral blood for TCR sequencing was drawn from every dose cohort at baseline, at cycle 4 day 1 and at cycle 7 day 1. Samples came from an open-label, multicenter, first-in-human phase I dose-escalation trial of ivuxolimab. The trial enrolled adults with locally advanced or metastatic head and neck squamous cell, hepatocellular, melanoma or renal cell carcinoma. Before TCR sequencing, CD4+ T cells and CD8+ T cells from peripheral blood were sorted into separate populations. V is trimmed back by 0 bases and J by 3 bases, and the junction contains 9 bases that no gene match accounts for. The CDR3, cysteine through phenylalanine, is 16 amino acids long. Only the CDR3 DNA is retained, 48 bases long and in frame from the first base. Based on the germline V gene, the CDR1 and CDR2 sequences are SGHRS and YFSETQ.

This clone was seen only a few times. No cognate antigen has been identified for it. No much larger clone is present one base from it, and per-base qualities are unavailable. To sequence the TCRbeta CDR3 region, genomic DNA was isolated from the sorted cells. The immunoSEQ Assay was used to sequence the TCRbeta CDR3 regions. What TCRdb holds here is the immuneACCESS table cut down to in-frame rearrangements. Part of the clones is not present; checked against another copy, under half of the missing clones reflect an unresolved V gene, and the others are unexplained. This sample is represented by about 36,000 clones; less than 90% of them were singletons. The top ten clonotypes cover approximately 4.1% of the sample.

This clonotype was obtained from an adult with an advanced solid tumor such as melanoma, head and neck, liver or kidney cancer. This specimen was CD4+ or CD8+ T cells sorted from blood, taken in a trial of the OX40 agonist ivuxolimab. The rearrangement joined TRBV5-1 to TRBJ2-7, with 7 central nucleotides matching TRBD1. CDR3 sequence: CASSLGPRDRDYEQYF. DNA sequence: TGCGCCAGCAGCTTGGGCCCCCGGGACAGAGACTACGAGCAGTACTTC.